This TCR beta chain is from a study of early T cells in non-severe SARS-CoV-2 infection. Study context: RNA in bulk from unsorted whole blood was sequenced, and chains were unpaired. Overall study results and limits: Clonotype matching in VDJdb favored anti-spike CD8 responses and did not capture private and CD4 specificities.

CDR1 is SGHDT, CDR2 YYEEEE, per germline. V gave up 6 bases and J gave up 3 bases; unmatched junction bases: 10. The length of the CDR3 is 16 residues. This clonotype turned up a few times. Its antigen is as yet unknown. Attachment of unique molecular identifiers to individual cDNA molecules was performed. TCRdb ran MiXCR on the 5' RACE reads and lists one entry per CDR3 protein. Among over 50,000 distinct CDR3 sequences, about 8% were seen once, and the ten largest hold under 12%. This receptor was identified in an adult who was a healthcare worker with PCR-confirmed SARS-CoV-2 infection or an uninfected control (not recorded which). This chain connects TRBV5-6 to TRBJ2-2, with 8 nucleotides matching TRBD2. The sample was whole blood, taken at baseline. The CDR3 nucleotides are TGTGCCAGCACAAACCCCCGGGAGGGCCACACCGGGGAGCTGTTTTTT. It specifies CASTNPREGHTGELFF.